This T cell receptor beta chain was captured by sequencing in a study of blood T cell repertoires in COVID-19. The overall study: There were acute and convalescent COVID-19 samples, and they came from the United States, Italy and Spain. PBMCs, B-cell-depleted T cells, or T cells provided the cDNA or gDNA that made up the material.

Authors' data handling: By means of reference gene primer amplification, nucleated cell counts were estimated. The assay was immunoSEQ multiplex PCR, and TCRdb's table has in-frame clones only and misses some. V, J and clone size are taken as reported in that table, and D and trimming were inferred from the DNA itself. The sample holds under 200,000 clones, about 86% seen once. Germline CDR1 and CDR2: SGHRS and YFSETQ. V dropped 0 bases and J dropped 0 bases, with 10 bases sitting between them. The CDR3 sequence is 16 residues long. This receptor was identified in a man aged 50 or older with active or convalescent COVID-19. Material: peripheral blood. V usage is TRBV5-1 and J usage is TRBJ1-3; a possible D gene is TRBD1 (5 bases). The CDR3 nucleotides are TGCGCCAGCAGCTTGGATCCCGGGGGCTCTGGAAACACCATATATTTT. As protein: CASSLDPGGSGNTIYF.